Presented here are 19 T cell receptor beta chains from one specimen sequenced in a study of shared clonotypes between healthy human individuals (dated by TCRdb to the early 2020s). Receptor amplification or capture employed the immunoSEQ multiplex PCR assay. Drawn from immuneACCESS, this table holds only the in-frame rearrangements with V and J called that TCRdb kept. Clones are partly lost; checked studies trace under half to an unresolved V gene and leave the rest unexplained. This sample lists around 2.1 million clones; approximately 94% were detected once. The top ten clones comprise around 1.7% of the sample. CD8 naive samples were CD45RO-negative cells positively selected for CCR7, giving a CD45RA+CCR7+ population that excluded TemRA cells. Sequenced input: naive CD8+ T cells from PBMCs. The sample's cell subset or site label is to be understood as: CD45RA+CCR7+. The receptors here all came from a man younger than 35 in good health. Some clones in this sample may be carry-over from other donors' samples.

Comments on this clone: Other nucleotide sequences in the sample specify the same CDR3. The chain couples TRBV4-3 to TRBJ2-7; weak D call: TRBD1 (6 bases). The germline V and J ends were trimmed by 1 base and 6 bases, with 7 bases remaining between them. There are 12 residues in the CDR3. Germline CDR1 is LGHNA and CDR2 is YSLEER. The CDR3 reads CASSQGGGEQYF. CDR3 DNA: TGCGCCAGCAGCCAAGGAGGGGGCGAGCAGTACTTC.

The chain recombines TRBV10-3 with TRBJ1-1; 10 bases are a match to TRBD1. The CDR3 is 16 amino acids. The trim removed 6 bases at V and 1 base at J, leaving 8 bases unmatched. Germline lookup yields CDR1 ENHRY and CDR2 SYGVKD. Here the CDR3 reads CAIRPDRGRENTEAFF. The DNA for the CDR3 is TGTGCCATCAGACCCGACAGGGGGCGCGAGAACACTGAAGCTTTCTTT.

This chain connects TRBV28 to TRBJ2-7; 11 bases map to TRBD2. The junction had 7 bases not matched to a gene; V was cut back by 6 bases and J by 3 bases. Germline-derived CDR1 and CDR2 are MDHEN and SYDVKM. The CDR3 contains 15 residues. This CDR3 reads CASSSPGTSGYEQYF. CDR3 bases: TGTGCCAGCAGCTCCCCCGGGACTAGCGGCTACGAGCAGTACTTC.

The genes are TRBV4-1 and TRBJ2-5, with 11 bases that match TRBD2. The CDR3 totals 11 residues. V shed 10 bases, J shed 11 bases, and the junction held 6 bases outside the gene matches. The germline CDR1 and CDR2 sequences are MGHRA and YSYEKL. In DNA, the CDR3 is TGCGCCACTTCTAGCGGGAGGAATCAGTACTTC. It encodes CATSSGRNQYF.

As DNA, the CDR3 is TGTGCCTGGAGTCGGGGTTCCCGGGGGGAGCAGTACTTC. Protein sequence: CAWSRGSRGEQYF. The rearrangement joins TRBV30 to TRBJ2-7; TRBD2 is a possible D gene (6 bases). This CDR3 region has 13 residues. V was shortened by 2 bases and J by 7 bases, with 15 bases between the two germline ends. Germline assignment: CDR1 GTSNPN and CDR2 SVGIG (reference sequence). Combining the CDR3 with reference TRBV30 and TRBJ2-7 gives the whole variable domain SQTIHQWPATLVQPVGSPLSLECTVEGTSNPNLYWYRQAAGRGLQLLFYSVGIGQISSEVPQNLSASRPQDRQFILSSKKLLLSDSGFYLCAWSRGSRGEQYFGPGTRLTVT.

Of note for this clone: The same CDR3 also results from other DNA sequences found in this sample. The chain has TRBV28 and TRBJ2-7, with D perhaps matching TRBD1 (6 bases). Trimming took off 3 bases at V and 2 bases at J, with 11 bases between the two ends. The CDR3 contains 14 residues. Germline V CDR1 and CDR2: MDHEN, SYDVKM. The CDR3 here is CASSLTGDTYEQYF. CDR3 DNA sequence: TGTGCCAGCAGTTTGACAGGAGATACCTACGAGCAGTACTTC.

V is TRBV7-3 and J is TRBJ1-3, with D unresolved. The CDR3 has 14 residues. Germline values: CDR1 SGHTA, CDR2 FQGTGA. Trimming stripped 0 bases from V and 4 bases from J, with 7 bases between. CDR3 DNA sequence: TGTGCCAGCAGCTTAACGGGTCGGGGAAACACCATATATTTT. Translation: CASSLTGRGNTIYF.

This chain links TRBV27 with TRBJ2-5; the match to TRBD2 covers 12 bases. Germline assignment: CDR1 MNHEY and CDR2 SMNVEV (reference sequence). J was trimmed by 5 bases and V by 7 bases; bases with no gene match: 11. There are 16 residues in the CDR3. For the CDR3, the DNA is TGTGCCAGCACTCTGAGGCTAGCGGGAGGGGGGGAGACCCAGTACTTC. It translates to CASTLRLAGGGETQYF.

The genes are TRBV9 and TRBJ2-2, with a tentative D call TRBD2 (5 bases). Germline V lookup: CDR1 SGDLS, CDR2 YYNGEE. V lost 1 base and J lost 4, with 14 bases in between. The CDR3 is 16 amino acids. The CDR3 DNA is TGTGCCAGCAGCGTACATAGCGACACAACCACCGGGGAGCTGTTTTTT. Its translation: CASSVHSDTTTGELFF.

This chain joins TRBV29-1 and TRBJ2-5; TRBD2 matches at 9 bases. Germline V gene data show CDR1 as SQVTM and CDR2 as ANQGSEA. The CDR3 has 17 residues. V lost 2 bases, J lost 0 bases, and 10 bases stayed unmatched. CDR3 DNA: TGCAGCGTTGAATCCGTCTCGACTAGCGGACACCAAGAGACCCAGTACTTC. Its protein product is CSVESVSTSGHQETQYF.

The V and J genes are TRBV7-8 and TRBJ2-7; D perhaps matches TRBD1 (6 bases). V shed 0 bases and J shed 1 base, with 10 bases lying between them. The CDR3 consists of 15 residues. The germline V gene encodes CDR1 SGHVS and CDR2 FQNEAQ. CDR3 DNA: TGTGCCAGCAGCTTAGCTCGGACAGTTTCCTACGAGCAGTACTTC. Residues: CASSLARTVSYEQYF.

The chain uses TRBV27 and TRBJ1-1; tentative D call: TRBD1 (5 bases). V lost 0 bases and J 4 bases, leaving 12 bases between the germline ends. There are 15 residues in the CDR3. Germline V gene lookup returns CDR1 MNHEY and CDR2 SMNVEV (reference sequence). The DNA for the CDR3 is TGTGCCAGCAGTTTATCGGGGCGGGGGGGCACTGAAGCTTTCTTT. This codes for CASSLSGRGGTEAFF.

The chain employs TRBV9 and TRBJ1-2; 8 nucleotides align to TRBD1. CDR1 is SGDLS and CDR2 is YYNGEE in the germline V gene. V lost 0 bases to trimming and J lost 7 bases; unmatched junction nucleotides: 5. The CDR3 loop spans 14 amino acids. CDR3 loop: CASSVVPGQAGYTF. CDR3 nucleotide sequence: TGTGCCAGCAGCGTAGTCCCGGGACAGGCTGGCTACACCTTC. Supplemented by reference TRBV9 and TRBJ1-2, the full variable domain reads DSGVTQTPKHLITATGQRVTLRCSPRSGDLSVYWYQQSLDQGLQFLIQYYNGEERAKGNILERFSAQQFPDLHSELNLSSLELGDSALYFCASSVVPGQAGYTFGSGTRLTVV.

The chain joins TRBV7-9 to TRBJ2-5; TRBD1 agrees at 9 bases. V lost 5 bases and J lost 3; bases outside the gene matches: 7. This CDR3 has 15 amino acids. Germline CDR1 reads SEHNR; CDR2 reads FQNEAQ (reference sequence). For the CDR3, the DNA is TGTGCCAGCAGCATCCCACAGGGGGCAAAAGAGACCCAGTACTTC. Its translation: CASSIPQGAKETQYF. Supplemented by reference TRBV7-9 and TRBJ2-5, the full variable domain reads DTGVSQNPRHKITKRGQNVTFRCDPISEHNRLYWYRQTLGQGPEFLTYFQNEAQLEKSRLLSDRFSAERPKGSFSTLEIQRTEQGDSAMYLCASSIPQGAKETQYFGPGTRLLVL.

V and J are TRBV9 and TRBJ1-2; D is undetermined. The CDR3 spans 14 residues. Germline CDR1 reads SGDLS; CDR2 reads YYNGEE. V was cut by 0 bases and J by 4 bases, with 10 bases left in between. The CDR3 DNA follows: TGTGCCAGCAGCGTAGCCCCGGCCGGCTATGGCTACACCTTC. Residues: CASSVAPAGYGYTF.

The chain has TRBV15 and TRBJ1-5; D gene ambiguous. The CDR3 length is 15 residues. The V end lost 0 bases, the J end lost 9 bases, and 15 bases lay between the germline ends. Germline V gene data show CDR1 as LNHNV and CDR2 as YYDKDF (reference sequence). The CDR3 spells CATSRDAQSGGPQHF. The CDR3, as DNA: TGTGCCACCAGCAGAGATGCCCAAAGTGGAGGGCCCCAGCATTTT.

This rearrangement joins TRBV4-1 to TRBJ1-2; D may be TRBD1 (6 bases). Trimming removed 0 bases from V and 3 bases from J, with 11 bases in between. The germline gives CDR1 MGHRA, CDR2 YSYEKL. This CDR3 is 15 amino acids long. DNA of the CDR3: TGCGCCAGCAGCCAAGAACAGGGCCTTTACTATGGCTACACCTTC. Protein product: CASSQEQGLYYGYTF.

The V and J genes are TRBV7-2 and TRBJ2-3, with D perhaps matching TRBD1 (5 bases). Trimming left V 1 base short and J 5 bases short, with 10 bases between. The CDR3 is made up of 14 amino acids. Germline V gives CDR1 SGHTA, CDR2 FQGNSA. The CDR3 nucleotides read TGTGCCAGCAGCTTAGTTGTAAGGGGAGATACGCAGTATTTT. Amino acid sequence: CASSLVVRGDTQYF.

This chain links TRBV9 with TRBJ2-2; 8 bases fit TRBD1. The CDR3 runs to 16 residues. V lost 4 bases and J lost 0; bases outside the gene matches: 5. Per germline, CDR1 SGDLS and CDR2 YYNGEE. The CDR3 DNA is TGTGCCAGCAGCCCACCGACAGGGGCGAACACCGGGGAGCTGTTTTTT. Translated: CASSPPTGANTGELFF.